This T cell receptor beta chain was sequenced for a study of response to subunit inactivated influenza vaccine. Whole-study findings and limits: T cells newly recruited by each seasonal influenza vaccination are few, the authors suggested.

Worth noting for this clonotype: Its antigen is not known.

CDR1 MNHEY and CDR2 SVGEGT come from the germline V gene. Trimming removed 0 bases from V and 7 bases from J; junction bases left unmatched: 7. This CDR3 is built from 16 residues. TCRdb itself ran the RT-PCR reads through MiXCR, one entry per CDR3 protein. The sample contains roughly 670,000 distinct CDR3 sequences, 11% to 15% of which appear only once. The gene calls are TRBV6-2 or TRBV6-3 and TRBJ1-4; TRBD1 agrees at 8 bases. Here the sequenced sample was PBMCs from blood, taken roughly 15 days before vaccination. This sequence originates from a man between 50 and 59 years old who received an inactivated influenza vaccine. This CDR3 reads CASSYSLRQGIEKLFF. The CDR3 DNA is TGTGCCAGCAGTTACTCGCTTCGACAGGGGATTGAAAAACTGTTTTTT.